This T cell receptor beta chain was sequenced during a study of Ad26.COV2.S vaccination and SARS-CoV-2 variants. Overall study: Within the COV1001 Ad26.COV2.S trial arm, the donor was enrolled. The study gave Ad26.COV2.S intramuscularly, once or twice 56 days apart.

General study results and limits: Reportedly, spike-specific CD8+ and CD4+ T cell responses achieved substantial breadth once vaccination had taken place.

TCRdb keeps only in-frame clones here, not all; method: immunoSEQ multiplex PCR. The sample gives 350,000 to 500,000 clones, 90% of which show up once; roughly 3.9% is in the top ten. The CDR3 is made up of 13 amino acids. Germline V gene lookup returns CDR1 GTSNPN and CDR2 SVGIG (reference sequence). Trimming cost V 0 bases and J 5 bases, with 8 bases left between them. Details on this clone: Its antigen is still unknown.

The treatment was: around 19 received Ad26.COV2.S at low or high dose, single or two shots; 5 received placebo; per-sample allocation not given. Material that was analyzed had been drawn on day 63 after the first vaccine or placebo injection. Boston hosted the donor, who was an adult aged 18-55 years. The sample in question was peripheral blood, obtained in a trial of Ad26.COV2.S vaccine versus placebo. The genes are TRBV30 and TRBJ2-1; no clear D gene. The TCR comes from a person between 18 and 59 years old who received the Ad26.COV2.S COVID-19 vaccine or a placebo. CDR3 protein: CAWSVRRDNEQFF. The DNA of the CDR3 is TGTGCCTGGAGTGTTCGGAGAGACAATGAGCAGTTCTTC. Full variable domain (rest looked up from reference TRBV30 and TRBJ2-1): SQTIHQWPATLVQPVGSPLSLECTVEGTSNPNLYWYRQAAGRGLQLLFYSVGIGQISSEVPQNLSASRPQDRQFILSSKKLLLSDSGFYLCAWSVRRDNEQFFGPGTRLTVL.